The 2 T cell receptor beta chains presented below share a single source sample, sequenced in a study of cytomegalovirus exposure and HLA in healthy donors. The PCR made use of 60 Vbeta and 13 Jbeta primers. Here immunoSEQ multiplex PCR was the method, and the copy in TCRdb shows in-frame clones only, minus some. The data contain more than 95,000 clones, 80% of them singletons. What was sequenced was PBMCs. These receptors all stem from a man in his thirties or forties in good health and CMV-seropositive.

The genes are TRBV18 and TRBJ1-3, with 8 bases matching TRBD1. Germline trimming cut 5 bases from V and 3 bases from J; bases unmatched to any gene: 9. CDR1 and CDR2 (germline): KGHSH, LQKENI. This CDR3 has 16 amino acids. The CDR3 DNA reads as TGTGCCAGCTCAGCCCTGGGACAGGACGGTGGAAACACCATATATTTT. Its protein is CASSALGQDGGNTIYF.

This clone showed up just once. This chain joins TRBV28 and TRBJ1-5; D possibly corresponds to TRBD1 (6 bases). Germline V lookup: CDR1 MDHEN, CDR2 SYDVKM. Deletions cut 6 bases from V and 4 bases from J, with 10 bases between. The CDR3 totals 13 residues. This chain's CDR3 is CASRNRVNQPQHF. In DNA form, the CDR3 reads TGTGCCAGCAGAAACAGGGTGAATCAGCCCCAGCATTTT.